The clone carrying this T cell receptor beta chain has a handful of counts. Its specificity is not known. Trimming removed 1 base at V and 5 bases at J, with 18 bases between. The CDR3 runs 16 residues. Germline CDR1 and CDR2: SGHRS and YFSETQ. The sample belongs to a study of regulatory T cells in long-lasting Graves disease. Time point described: newly diagnosed GD, antithyroid drugs for less than 3 months. Following extraction of RNA from PBMCs, that RNA was used to make the TCR library. Library construction for TCR beta used iRepertoire HTBI primers and Arm-PCR of CDR3 regions. TCRdb processed the multiplex PCR reads anew with MiXCR; each CDR3 protein has one entry. Of about 540,000 distinct CDR3 sequences listed, about 13% are singletons. Study-wide results and limits: Having few samples may have compromised the accuracy. In persistent patients, shared public clonotypes (around 2,500) outnumbered those in new patients (about 890).

In addition, the sample was reused for a study of T cells in Graves' hyperthyroidism and ophthalmopathy. That investigation notes: Orbital computed tomography and thyroid ultrasound, together with serum TRAb and thyroxine and clinical symptoms, were used for diagnoses.

Sample: peripheral blood mononuclear cells (PBMCs), taken at new diagnosis, from a patient treated with antithyroid drugs. This receptor was taken from a man aged 25-45 years with Graves disease. The V call is TRBV5-1, the J call TRBJ1-2; no firm D call. CDR3 DNA: TGCGCCAGCAGCTTGAGCGATACTACCAGAATATATGGCTACACCTTC. Its protein product is CASSLSDTTRIYGYTF.